The clone carrying this TCR beta chain was seen only once. Libraries were prepared by immunoSEQ multiplex PCR; TCRdb keeps only in-frame clonotypes and omits some of them. Here the sample spans some 100,000 clones, approximately 58% being singletons. Extraction of roughly 2 micrograms of genomic DNA from cryopreserved PBMCs supplied material for TCR beta libraries. The CDR3 runs 14 residues. The V end lost 6 bases, the J end lost 0 bases, and 13 bases lay between the germline ends. Germline V gives CDR1 SGHRS, CDR2 YFSETQ. This sample was included in a study of cytotoxic CD8 clonotypes in ibrutinib-treated CLL.

The sequences come from PBMCs, collected after 24 months of ibrutinib treatment. The J gene is TRBJ2-7, the V gene TRBV5-1, with D possibly called TRBD1 or TRBD2 (6 bases each). This sequence originates from a human donor with chronic lymphocytic leukemia. CDR3 in amino acids: CASNVGGDSYEQYF. CDR3 bases: TGCGCCAGCAACGTGGGGGGCGACTCCTACGAGCAGTACTTC.